These 27 T cell receptor beta chains came from one sample sequenced in a study of blood T cells in healthy people across ages. For the second PCR, which ran for roughly 6 to 12 cycles, a sample-barcoded 5' primer and a J-beta primer mix were used. One entry per CDR3 protein results from TCRdb running MiXCR on the 5' RACE reads. The sample carries some 760,000 distinct CDR3 sequences, about 25% recorded once. These sequences were also reported in another study, on T cells of mothers and their children.

The sequenced sample was blood. These receptors were collected from a boy aged 5 to 17 in good health.

This clonotype appeared a few times. One end of the junction varies from germline; a read error may be responsible. The genes are TRBV11-3 and TRBJ2-6; a possible D gene is TRBD1 (7 bases). CDR1 is SGHNT and CDR2 is YENEEA in the germline V gene. The CDR3 runs to 17 residues. CDR3 sequence reads: CASSSLPTGTGSNVLTF. For the CDR3, the DNA is TGTGCCAGCAGCTCCCTCCCGACAGGGACTGGGTCCAACGTCCTGACTTTC.

This clonotype has just a few counts. The chain employs TRBV18 and TRBJ1-6; D possibly corresponds to TRBD1 (6 bases). The CDR3 loop spans 16 amino acids. The ends were cut back, 1 base at V and 9 bases at J, with 16 bases in the middle. The germline V gene has CDR1 KGHSH and CDR2 LQKENI. The CDR3 DNA reads TGTGCCAGCTCACCACGACAGGACCCGGCGAGTTCACCCCTCCACTTT. This codes for CASSPRQDPASSPLHF. The complete variable domain, with remaining parts taken from reference TRBV18 and TRBJ1-6, reads NAGVMQNPRHLVRRRGQEARLRCSPMKGHSHVYWYRQLPEEGLKFMVYLQKENIIDESGMPKERFSAEFPKEGPSILRIQQVVRGDSAAYFCASSPRQDPASSPLHFGNGTRLTVT.

A remark on this clonotype: At one boundary the junction diverges from the germline segment, which might be a read error. The CDR3 reads CASSEIFWGQNQATQYF. The CDR3 DNA reads TGTGCCAGCAGTGAAATATTTTGGGGGCAGAATCAAGCGACCCAGTACTTC. The V and J genes are TRBV6-1 and TRBJ2-5, with D tentatively TRBD1 (6 bases). The CDR3 totals 17 residues. Germline V gives CDR1 MNHNS, CDR2 SASEGT.

V usage is TRBV5-1 and J usage is TRBJ2-3; 13 positions match TRBD2. From germline, CDR1 is SGHRS and CDR2 YFSETQ. Unmatched junction bases numbered 7, after V lost 4 bases and J lost 2 bases. This CDR3 region has 17 residues. This CDR3 reads CASSDGTSGAYTDTQYF. CDR3 nucleotide sequence: TGCGCCAGCAGCGACGGGACTAGCGGGGCCTACACAGATACGCAGTATTTT.

This clonotype was recorded a few times. The gene calls are TRBV20-1 and TRBJ1-1; TRBD1 might be the D (5 bases). The germline CDR1 and CDR2 sequences are DFQATT and SNEGSKA (reference sequence). Between the trimmed V and J ends, which lost 4 bases and 7 bases, there was a span of 10 bases. This CDR3 spans 11 amino acids. The CDR3 is CSAMTASEAFF. DNA of the CDR3: TGCAGTGCTATGACAGCCAGTGAAGCTTTCTTT.

This clonotype has more than one count but fewer than ten. The J gene is TRBJ2-5, the V gene TRBV10-3; 7 nucleotides agree with TRBD2. Germline values: CDR1 ENHRY, CDR2 SYGVKD. The junction had 8 bases not matched to a gene; V was cut back by 6 bases and J by 4 bases. The CDR3 sequence is 14 residues long. The CDR3 here is CAISRDGGLETQYF. CDR3 DNA sequence: TGTGCCATCAGCCGAGACGGGGGGTTAGAGACCCAGTACTTC.

The table lists this clonotype with a count of one. The chain has TRBV7-2 and TRBJ2-1; 9 positions agree with TRBD2. V shed 4 bases and J 9 bases; nucleotides not matched to a gene: 16. Germline assignment: CDR1 SGHTA and CDR2 FQGNSA. The CDR3 is made up of 17 amino acids. In nucleotides, the CDR3 is TGTGCCAGCAGCTCCCGGGGAATTAGCGGGGGCCGGGCTGAGCAGTTCTTC. The encoded protein is CASSSRGISGGRAEQFF.

J is TRBJ2-2 and V is TRBV28; the D gene is possibly TRBD2 (5 bases). Looked up from germline, CDR1 is MDHEN and CDR2 is SYDVKM. Deletions cut 8 bases from V and 4 bases from J, with 17 bases between. CDR3 length equals 15 residues. CDR3 nucleotide sequence: TGTGCCAGCGACAAAGTCGGGGTTGGCACCGGGGAGCTGTTTTTT. This translates into CASDKVGVGTGELFF.

This clonotype was counted a few times. This chain joins TRBV13 and TRBJ2-5; TRBD1 or TRBD2 may be the D gene (5 bases each). Trimming took off 5 bases at V and 7 bases at J, with 11 bases between the two ends. The CDR3 is made up of 12 amino acids. The V gene's germline CDR1 is PRHDT and CDR2 FYEKMQ (reference sequence). The CDR3 DNA reads as TGTGCCAGCAGCCCCACTGGGGGGACCCAGTACTTC. This sequence encodes CASSPTGGTQYF.

This clonotype was seen a handful of times. This chain joins TRBV6-2 or TRBV6-3 and TRBJ1-2, with 7 bases matching TRBD1. CDR3 size: 16 residues. V shed 5 bases, J shed 5 bases, and the junction held 14 bases outside the gene matches. CDR1 is MNHEY and CDR2 is SVGEGT in the germline V gene. CDR3 sequence reads: CASSRDRGDTPYGYTF. DNA of the CDR3: TGTGCCAGCAGTCGGGACAGAGGCGACACTCCTTATGGCTACACCTTC.

This clonotype was detected a few times. The genes are TRBV18 and TRBJ2-5; 7 positions match TRBD1. The J call may be incorrect, as the DNA end agrees better with TRBJ2-7. Per germline, CDR1 KGHSH and CDR2 LQKENI. CDR3 size: 14 residues. CDR3 sequence: CASSFATGNYEQYF. The CDR3 coding sequence is TGTGCCAGCTCATTTGCGACAGGGAACTACGAGCAGTACTTC.

This clonotype was observed at least ten times. The chain is built from TRBV6-4 and TRBJ2-3; TRBD2 matches 10 bases. V trimming: 5 bases; J trimming: 1 base; junction bases outside the gene matches: 3. The CDR3 length is 15 residues. Germline V gives CDR1 MRHNA, CDR2 SNTAGT. The CDR3, as DNA: TGTGCCAGCAGTACCGGGACTAGCGGCACAGATACGCAGTATTTT. Amino acid sequence: CASSTGTSGTDTQYF.

This chain connects TRBV29-1 to TRBJ2-5; 9 nucleotides agree with TRBD2. The assigned J gene may be wrong: the sequence end matches TRBJ2-1 better. Germline V CDR1 and CDR2: SQVTM, ANQGSEA. The length of the CDR3 is 12 residues. CDR3 amino acids: CSVDRGGDEQFF. For the CDR3, the DNA is TGCAGCGTTGACCGCGGGGGGGATGAGCAGTTCTTC.

The chain has TRBV19 and TRBJ2-5, with TRBD2 matching over 9 bases. The DNA matches TRBJ2-1 better at its end, which makes the J call doubtful. Germline V gene data show CDR1 as LNHDA and CDR2 as SQIVND (reference sequence). CDR3 size: 14 residues. In DNA, the CDR3 is TGTGCCAGTAGTATCGTAGCGGGAGAGGTTGAGCAGTTCTTC. It translates to CASSIVAGEVEQFF.

This clonotype was seen a handful of times. CDR3: CSVVPRAEAFF. CDR3 nucleotides: TGCAGCGTCGTCCCGAGGGCTGAAGCTTTCTTT. The V gene is TRBV29-1, the J gene TRBJ1-1, with D hard to call. This CDR3 has 11 residues. Germline CDR1 SQVTM, CDR2 ANQGSEA. Trimming cost V 6 bases and J 6 bases, with 11 bases left between them.

This chain connects TRBV29-1 to TRBJ2-5, with 12 bases matching TRBD2. The CDR3 is 16 amino acids. The V gene's germline CDR1 is SQVTM and CDR2 ANQGSEA. The trim removed 6 bases at V and 4 bases at J, leaving 12 bases unmatched. The CDR3 loop reads CSVNGLAGYYGETQYF. In DNA form, the CDR3 reads TGCAGCGTAAACGGACTAGCGGGGTATTACGGAGAGACCCAGTACTTC.

The chain has TRBV12-3 or TRBV12-4 and TRBJ2-3; 9 nucleotides line up with TRBD1. CDR3 length: 16 residues. The trim removed 6 bases at V and 5 bases at J, leaving 12 bases unmatched. Here the CDR3 reads CASRDRDRVGRDTQYF. DNA of the CDR3: TGTGCCAGCAGAGACCGGGACAGGGTCGGAAGAGATACGCAGTATTTT.

This clonotype was recorded a few times. V is TRBV6-2 or TRBV6-3 and J is TRBJ2-6; 8 nucleotides align to TRBD1. Germline CDR1 is MNHEY and CDR2 is SVGEGT. The length of the CDR3 is 16 residues. The V gene end was trimmed by 7 bases and the J gene end by 0 bases; junction bases not matched to a gene: 5. Written as DNA, the CDR3 is TGTGCCAGCACCCTGACAGGGGCCTCTGGGGCCAACGTCCTGACTTTC. Amino acids: CASTLTGASGANVLTF.

This clonotype was seen only a few times. This chain connects TRBV5-1 to TRBJ2-7; no firm D call. Trimming cost V 0 bases and J 2 bases, with 15 bases left between them. The CDR3 extends over 16 amino acids. From germline, CDR1 is SGHRS and CDR2 YFSETQ. The CDR3 DNA follows: TGCGCCAGCAGCTTGGGCTCGGAACGCGTCGCCTACGAGCAGTACTTC. It is translated as CASSLGSERVAYEQYF.

The V call is TRBV20-1, the J call TRBJ2-2; TRBD2 might be the D (7 bases). Germline-derived CDR1 and CDR2 are DFQATT and SNEGSKA (reference sequence). Trimming shortened V by 5 bases and J by 5 bases, and 15 bases separated the two germline ends. CDR3 length: 14 amino acids. This chain's CDR3 is CSAPKGGATGELFF. CDR3 sequence (DNA): TGCAGTGCTCCGAAGGGGGGGGCTACCGGGGAGCTGTTTTTT.

This clonotype was picked up a small number of times. CDR3 sequence: CASSPVGEPNYNEKLFF. The CDR3, as DNA: TGTGCCAGCAGTCCTGTCGGGGAACCAAATTATAATGAAAAACTGTTTTTT. The chain recombines TRBV12-3 or TRBV12-4 with TRBJ1-4; no clear D. CDR3 length: 17 residues. Trimming shortened V by 5 bases and J by 4 bases, and 20 bases separated the two germline ends.

The rearrangement uses TRBV6-5 and TRBJ1-4; 7 nucleotides align to TRBD1. After removal of 2 bases from V and 8 bases from J, the junction contained 5 bases not matched to a gene. The CDR3 covers 14 residues. CDR1 and CDR2 (germline): MNHEY, SVGAGI. CDR3 DNA sequence: TGTGCCAGCAGTTACATAGGGGACAGCGAAAAACTGTTTTTT. This encodes CASSYIGDSEKLFF.

This chain connects TRBV4-3 to TRBJ2-5; D remains unclear. The CDR3 covers 14 residues. In germline, CDR1 is LGHNA, CDR2 YSLEER. V lost 0 bases and J 4 bases, leaving 9 bases between the germline ends. In nucleotides, the CDR3 is TGCGCCAGCAGCCAAGATTTAGTGCGAGAGACCCAGTACTTC. Residues: CASSQDLVRETQYF.

This clonotype has a handful of counts. The rearrangement uses TRBV6-4 and TRBJ2-3; tentative D call: TRBD1 (5 bases). The CDR3 totals 15 residues. The germline gives CDR1 MRHNA, CDR2 SNTAGT. V lost 1 base and J 5 bases, leaving 13 bases between the germline ends. The DNA of the CDR3 is TGTGCCAGCAGTGACTTTCCAGGGTCAATAGATACGCAGTATTTT. Translation gives CASSDFPGSIDTQYF.

The V call is TRBV6-5, the J call TRBJ2-1; the match to TRBD2 covers 9 bases. The germline gives CDR1 MNHEY, CDR2 SVGAGI. CDR3 length: 14 amino acids. After removal of 2 bases from V and 14 bases from J, the junction contained 10 bases not matched to a gene. Written as DNA, the CDR3 is TGTGCCAGCAGTTACGTGGCGGGGGGGCCGTTTGAGTTCTTC. Its translation is CASSYVAGGPFEFF.

The chain links TRBV15 to TRBJ2-7; D might be TRBD1 or TRBD2, each matching 5 bases. The CDR3 sequence is 15 residues long. CDR1 is LNHNV and CDR2 is YYDKDF in the germline V gene (reference sequence). V was cut by 3 bases and J by 0 bases, with 12 bases left in between. In nucleotides, the CDR3 is TGTGCCACCAGCAGTTTCCGGGACGTCTCCTACGAGCAGTACTTC. As protein: CATSSFRDVSYEQYF. The entire variable domain, with the rest obtained from reference TRBV15 and TRBJ2-7, is as follows: DAMVIQNPRYQVTQFGKPVTLSCSQTLNHNVMYWYQQKSSQAPKLLFHYYDKDFNNEADTPDNFQSRRPNTSFCFLDIRSPGLGDTAMYLCATSSFRDVSYEQYFGPGTRLTVT.

The genes are TRBV7-9 and TRBJ2-3, with 10 bases identical to TRBD2. The CDR3 is 15 residues long. Per germline, CDR1 SEHNR and CDR2 FQNEAQ (reference sequence). The V gene end was trimmed by 5 bases and the J gene end by 4 bases; junction bases not matched to a gene: 6. The CDR3 loop reads CASSVTSGYADTQYF. CDR3 sequence (DNA): TGTGCCAGCAGCGTGACTAGCGGGTACGCAGATACGCAGTATTTT.